This TCR beta chain was recovered during a study of OX40 agonist ivuxolimab in advanced cancers. In the study overall: Administration of intravenous ivuxolimab to patients occurred every 2 weeks at 0.01 to 10 mg/kg. Participants averaged approximately 65 years of age (range 23 to 79) and were approximately 81% male. Three dose-escalation patients had partial responses: one with hepatocellular carcinoma and two with cutaneous melanoma.

On this clone itself: What it recognizes is unknown.

Whole-study results and caveats: More expanded clones were found, on average, in CD8+ than in CD4+ T cells.

The repertoire was sequenced with immunoSEQ multiplex PCR; TCRdb's copy has only in-frame clones and lacks some. There are approximately 82,000 clones in the sample; about nine tenths occur only once, and approximately 1.9% lies in the top ten. Germline loops: CDR1 SEHNR, CDR2 FQNEAQ (reference sequence). V lost 5 bases and J lost 4, with 10 bases in between. The CDR3 has 13 amino acids. Sequenced here: CD4+ or CD8+ T cells sorted from blood, sampled in a trial of the OX40 agonist ivuxolimab. The TCR comes from an adult with an advanced solid tumor such as melanoma, head and neck, liver or kidney cancer. The V gene is TRBV7-9, the J gene TRBJ2-3; no firm D call. In DNA form, the CDR3 reads TGTGCCAGCAGCCCCACTTCTTCAGATACGCAGTATTTT. Translation: CASSPTSSDTQYF.